Each of the 8 T cell receptor beta chains below was sequenced from the same sample in a study of cytomegalovirus exposure and HLA in healthy donors. Vbeta (60) and Jbeta (13) primers were used in the PCR. Only in-frame clones appear in the TCRdb table, and some are missing; sequencing was by immunoSEQ multiplex PCR. Among about 120,000 clones listed, under 70% were seen once. Sample: PBMCs. These receptors were collected from a man aged 18 to 30 in good health and CMV-seronegative.

The gene calls are TRBV13 and TRBJ2-7; D possibly corresponds to TRBD2 (5 bases). This CDR3 has 16 amino acids. The V end lost 5 bases, the J end lost 2 bases, and 19 bases lay between the germline ends. In germline, CDR1 is PRHDT, CDR2 FYEKMQ (reference sequence). The CDR3 sequence: CASSPGGAEITYEQYF. The CDR3 DNA follows: TGTGCCAGCAGCCCTGGAGGAGCGGAGATAACCTACGAGCAGTACTTC.

The CDR3 sequence: CASSSSGTDRDYGYTF. The CDR3 DNA is TGTGCCAGCAGCTCCTCAGGCACCGACAGGGACTATGGCTACACCTTC. The chain recombines TRBV13 with TRBJ1-2; 7 nucleotides align to TRBD1. CDR1 and CDR2 from the germline V gene are PRHDT and FYEKMQ (reference sequence). The CDR3 has 16 residues. Trimming took 4 bases from V and 3 from J; bases not matched to a gene: 11.

The gene calls are TRBV13 and TRBJ1-2; D unresolved. This CDR3 contains 13 residues. Germline CDR1 reads PRHDT; CDR2 reads FYEKMQ (reference sequence). V was clipped by 0 bases and J by 8 bases, with 10 bases between them. The CDR3 bases are TGTGCCAGCAGCTTAGGGACAACTCGGGGCTACACCTTC. Its protein product is CASSLGTTRGYTF.

This clone was seen a few times. The chain combines TRBV9 with TRBJ2-1, with 9 bases matching TRBD2. Germline lookup yields CDR1 SGDLS and CDR2 YYNGEE. The ends lost 0 bases at V and 6 bases at J; junction bases unmatched: 4. CDR3 size: 15 residues. CDR3 amino acids: CASSVEGLASNEQFF. In DNA, the CDR3 is TGTGCCAGCAGCGTAGAGGGACTAGCAAGCAATGAGCAGTTCTTC.

This CDR3 reads CASSFPSLYEQYF. The CDR3 bases are TGTGCCAGCAGCTTCCCGTCCCTCTACGAGCAGTACTTC. The chain links TRBV5-5 to TRBJ2-7; D remains ambiguous. The V and J ends lost 2 bases and 3 bases respectively, with 9 bases between them. CDR1 and CDR2 (germline): SGHKS, YYEKEE (reference sequence). The CDR3 is 13 amino acids.

This chain uses TRBV15 with TRBJ2-7; 8 positions agree with TRBD2. Trimming took 7 bases from V and 2 from J; bases not matched to a gene: 10. In germline, CDR1 is LNHNV, CDR2 YYDKDF (reference sequence). This CDR3 spans 15 amino acids. The CDR3 loop reads CATKEGSGRTYEQYF. Here the CDR3 DNA reads TGTGCCACCAAAGAAGGGAGCGGGAGAACCTACGAGCAGTACTTC. The whole variable domain, filled in from reference TRBV15 and TRBJ2-7, reads DAMVIQNPRYQVTQFGKPVTLSCSQTLNHNVMYWYQQKSSQAPKLLFHYYDKDFNNEADTPDNFQSRRPNTSFCFLDIRSPGLGDTAMYLCATKEGSGRTYEQYFGPGTRLTVT.

As regards this clone: The sample has other DNA sequences that encode this CDR3 too. This chain uses TRBV4-2 with TRBJ2-1; perhaps TRBD2 as D (6 bases). CDR1 and CDR2 (germline): LGHNA, YNFKEQ. The CDR3 is 15 amino acids. With 2 bases removed from V and 4 bases from J, the gap between germline ends came to 12 bases. CDR3 in DNA: TGTGCCAGCAGCCAAAACATAGCGGCTTACAATGAGCAGTTCTTC. Translating it yields CASSQNIAAYNEQFF.

The J gene is TRBJ2-7, the V gene TRBV28; 11 nucleotides align to TRBD2. Germline CDR1 reads MDHEN; CDR2 reads SYDVKM. The CDR3 length is 15 residues. Trimming took 6 bases from V and 0 from J; bases not matched to a gene: 4. Here the CDR3 reads CASRPTSGSSYEQYF. In nucleotides, the CDR3 is TGTGCCAGCAGACCAACTAGCGGGAGCTCCTACGAGCAGTACTTC.